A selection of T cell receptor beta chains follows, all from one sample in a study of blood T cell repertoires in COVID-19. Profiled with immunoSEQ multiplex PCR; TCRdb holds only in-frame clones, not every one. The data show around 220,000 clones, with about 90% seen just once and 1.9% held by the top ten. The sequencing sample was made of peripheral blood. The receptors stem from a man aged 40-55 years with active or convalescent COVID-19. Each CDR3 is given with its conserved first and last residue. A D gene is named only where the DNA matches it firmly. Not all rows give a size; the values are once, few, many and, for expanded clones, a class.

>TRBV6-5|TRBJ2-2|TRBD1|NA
CASRQGLNTGELFF
TGTGCCAGCCGACAGGGGCTGAACACCGGGGAGCTGTTTTTT
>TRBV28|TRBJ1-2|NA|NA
CASSIPLGGAQTNYGYTF
TGTGCCAGCAGTATTCCCCTTGGGGGGGCGCAGACCAACTATGGCTACACCTTC
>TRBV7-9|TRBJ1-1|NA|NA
CASRLNSEAFF
TGTGCCAGCAGATTAAACTCTGAAGCTTTCTTT
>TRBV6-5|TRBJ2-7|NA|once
CASSYSDGMSSYEQYF
TGTGCCAGCAGTTACTCGGACGGGATGAGCTCCTACGAGCAGTACTTC
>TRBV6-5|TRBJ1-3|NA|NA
CASSYSQGLNTIYF
TGTGCCAGCAGTTACTCACAGGGTCTAAACACCATATATTTT
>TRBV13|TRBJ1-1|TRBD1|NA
CASSLRGRVATEAFF
TGTGCCAGCAGCCTCAGGGGGCGGGTGGCCACTGAAGCTTTCTTT
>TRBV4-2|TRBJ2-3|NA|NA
CASSQTNSAQIPQYF
TGTGCCAGCAGCCAAACCAACAGTGCACAGATACCTCAGTATTTT
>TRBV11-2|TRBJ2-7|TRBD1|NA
CASSPTGDEQYF
TGTGCCAGCAGCCCGACAGGGGACGAGCAGTACTTC
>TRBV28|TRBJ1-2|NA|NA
CASSSRPGYGYTF
TGTGCCAGCAGTTCCCGTCCAGGGTATGGCTACACCTTC
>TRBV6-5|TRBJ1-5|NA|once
CASSYSRGSNQPQHF
TGTGCCAGCAGTTACTCGAGAGGTAGCAATCAGCCCCAGCATTTT
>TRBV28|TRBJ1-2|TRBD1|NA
CASSLIDRVDGYTF
TGTGCCAGCAGTTTAATCGACAGGGTTGACGGCTACACCTTC
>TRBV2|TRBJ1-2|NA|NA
CASSGQRSNYGYTF
TGTGCCAGCAGTGGACAGAGATCTAACTATGGCTACACCTTC
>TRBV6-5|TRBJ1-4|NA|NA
CASRPGSITNEKLFF
TGTGCCAGCAGGCCCGGGTCCATAACTAATGAAAAACTGTTTTTT
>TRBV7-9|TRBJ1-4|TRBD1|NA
CASSAWTGGTTNEKLFF
TGTGCCAGCAGCGCCTGGACAGGCGGAACAACTAATGAAAAACTGTTTTTT
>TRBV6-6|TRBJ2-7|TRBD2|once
CASSSGLGTYEQYF
TGTGCCAGCAGTTCGGGACTAGGGACTTACGAGCAGTACTTC
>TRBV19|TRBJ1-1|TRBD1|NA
CASSTTGDTEAFF
TGTGCCAGTAGTACGACAGGGGACACTGAAGCTTTCTTT
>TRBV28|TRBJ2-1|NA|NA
CASTPGAYNEQFF
TGTGCCAGCACCCCAGGGGCCTACAATGAGCAGTTCTTC
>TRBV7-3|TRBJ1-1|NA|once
CASSLIGGTEAFF
TGTGCCAGCAGCTTAATAGGGGGCACTGAAGCTTTCTTT
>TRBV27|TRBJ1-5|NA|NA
CASSPTGYNQPQHF
TGTGCCAGCAGTCCCACGGGGTACAATCAGCCCCAGCATTTT
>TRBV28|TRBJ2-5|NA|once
CASTSRAQGGETQYF
TGTGCCAGCACCTCCCGGGCTCAGGGAGGTGAGACCCAGTACTTC
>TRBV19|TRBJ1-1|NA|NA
CASSMDTGYTEAFF
TGTGCCAGTAGTATGGACACAGGGTACACTGAAGCTTTCTTT
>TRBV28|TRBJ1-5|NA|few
CASSPLLRGNQPQHF
TGTGCCAGCAGCCCACTTCTCCGAGGCAATCAGCCCCAGCATTTT
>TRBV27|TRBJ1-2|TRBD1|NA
CASSFWDRGRINYGYTF
TGTGCCAGCAGTTTTTGGGACAGGGGGCGTATAAACTATGGCTACACCTTC
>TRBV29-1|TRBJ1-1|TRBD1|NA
CSVETGFGTEAFF
TGCAGCGTTGAGACAGGGTTTGGGACTGAAGCTTTCTTT
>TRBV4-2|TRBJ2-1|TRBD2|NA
CASSQDLSASGNNEQFF
TGTGCCAGCAGCCAAGATTTGTCGGCTAGCGGGAACAATGAGCAGTTCTTC
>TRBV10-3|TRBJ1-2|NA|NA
CAIRELDSSYGYTF
TGTGCCATCAGGGAACTGGACTCCTCCTATGGCTACACCTTC
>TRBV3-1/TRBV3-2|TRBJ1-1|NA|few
CASSQGGHTNTEAFF
TGTGCCAGCAGCCAAGGAGGGCACACGAACACTGAAGCTTTCTTT
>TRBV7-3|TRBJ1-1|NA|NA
CASSLLGGNTEAFF
TGTGCCAGCAGCTTATTGGGGGGGAACACTGAAGCTTTCTTT
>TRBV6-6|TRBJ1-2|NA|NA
CASTADSQVYGYTF
TGTGCCAGCACCGCGGACAGCCAGGTCTATGGCTACACCTTC
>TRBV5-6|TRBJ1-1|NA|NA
CASSFRPRVTEAFF
TGTGCCAGCAGCTTCAGGCCGAGGGTTACTGAAGCTTTCTTT
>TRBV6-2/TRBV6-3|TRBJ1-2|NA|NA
CASSLLAAGSAGYTF
TGTGCCAGCAGTCTCCTGGCTGCGGGTTCGGCTGGCTACACCTTC
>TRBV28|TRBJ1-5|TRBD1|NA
CASRGDRELFNQPQHF
TGTGCCAGCAGGGGGGACAGGGAACTTTTTAATCAGCCCCAGCATTTT
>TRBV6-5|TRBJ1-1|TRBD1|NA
CASIRTGGTEAFF
TGTGCCAGCATACGGACAGGGGGCACTGAAGCTTTCTTT
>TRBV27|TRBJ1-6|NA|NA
CASSFSDRTNSPLHF
TGTGCCAGCAGTTTTTCTGACAGAACAAATTCACCCCTCCACTTT
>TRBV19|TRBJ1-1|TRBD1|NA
CASSSLLDRVINTEAFF
TGTGCCAGTAGTAGTCTCTTGGACAGGGTCATAAACACTGAAGCTTTCTTT
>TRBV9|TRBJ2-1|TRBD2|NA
CASSVEAGVYNEQFF
TGTGCCAGCAGCGTGGAAGCGGGAGTTTACAATGAGCAGTTCTTC
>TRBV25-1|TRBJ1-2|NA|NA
CASSGGDDPYGYTF
TGTGCCAGCAGTGGGGGGGACGATCCCTATGGCTACACCTTC